This T cell receptor beta chain was observed in a study of sequential checkpoint blockade in melanoma. Overall study context: Patients were randomized 1:1 to nivolumab-then-ipilimumab or ipilimumab-then-nivolumab first-line. After both sequences, patients received maintenance nivolumab.

Treatment reported: randomized to nivolumab then ipilimumab (arm A) or the reverse (arm B). Live CD3+CD8+ CD19− CD56− cells were sorted from PBMCs. Trimming removed 3 bases from V and 4 bases from J, with 6 bases in between. Germline V CDR1 and CDR2: SGHDT, YYEEEE. This CDR3 comprises 12 residues. Only in-frame clones appear in the TCRdb table, and some are missing; sequencing was by immunoSEQ multiplex PCR. The table includes under 4,000 clones, less than 75% detected once. The sequence derives from a human patient with melanoma. Some clones in this sample may be carry-over from other donors' samples. Sequenced here: CD8+ T cells sorted from blood (inferred from file names), sampled from a patient given nivolumab and ipilimumab in sequence. The rearrangement uses TRBV5-6 and TRBJ2-3; no reliable D call. CDR3 in DNA: TGTGCCAGCAGCTCTCAGGCAGATACGCAGTATTTT. Its protein product is CASSSQADTQYF.